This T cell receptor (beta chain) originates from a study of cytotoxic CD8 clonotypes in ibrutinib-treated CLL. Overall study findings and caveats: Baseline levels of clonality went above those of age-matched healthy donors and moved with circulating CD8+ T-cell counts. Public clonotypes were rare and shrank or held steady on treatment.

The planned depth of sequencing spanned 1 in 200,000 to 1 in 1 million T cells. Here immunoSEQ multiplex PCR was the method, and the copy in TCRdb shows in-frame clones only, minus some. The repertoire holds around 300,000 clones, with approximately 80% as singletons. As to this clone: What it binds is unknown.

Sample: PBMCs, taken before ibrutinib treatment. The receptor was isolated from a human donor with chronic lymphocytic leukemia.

CDR3 residues: CASSFLERGHEQYF. Here the CDR3 DNA reads TGTGCCAGCAGCTTCCTTGAGAGGGGCCACGAGCAGTACTTC. The chain couples TRBV7-9 to TRBJ2-7, with D perhaps TRBD1 or TRBD2 (5 bases each). CDR1 and CDR2 from the germline V gene are SEHNR and FQNEAQ (reference sequence). The CDR3 has 14 amino acids. Trimming took 3 bases from V and 5 from J, leaving 14 bases between them.